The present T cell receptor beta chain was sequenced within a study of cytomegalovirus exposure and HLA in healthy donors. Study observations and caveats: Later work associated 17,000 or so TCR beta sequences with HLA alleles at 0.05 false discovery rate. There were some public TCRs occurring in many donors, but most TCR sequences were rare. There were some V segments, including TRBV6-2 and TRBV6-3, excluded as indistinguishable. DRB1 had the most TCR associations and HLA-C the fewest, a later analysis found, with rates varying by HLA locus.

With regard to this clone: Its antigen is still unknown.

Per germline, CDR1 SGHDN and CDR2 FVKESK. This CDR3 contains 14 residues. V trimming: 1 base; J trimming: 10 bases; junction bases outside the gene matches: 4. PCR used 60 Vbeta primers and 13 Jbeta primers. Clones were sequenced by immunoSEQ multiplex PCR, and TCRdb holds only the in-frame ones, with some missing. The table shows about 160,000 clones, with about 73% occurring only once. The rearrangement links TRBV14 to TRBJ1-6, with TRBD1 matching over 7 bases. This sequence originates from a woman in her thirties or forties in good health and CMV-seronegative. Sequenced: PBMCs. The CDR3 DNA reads TGTGCCAGCAGCCAAGGGACAGGCTCCTCACCCCTCCACTTT. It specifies CASSQGTGSSPLHF.